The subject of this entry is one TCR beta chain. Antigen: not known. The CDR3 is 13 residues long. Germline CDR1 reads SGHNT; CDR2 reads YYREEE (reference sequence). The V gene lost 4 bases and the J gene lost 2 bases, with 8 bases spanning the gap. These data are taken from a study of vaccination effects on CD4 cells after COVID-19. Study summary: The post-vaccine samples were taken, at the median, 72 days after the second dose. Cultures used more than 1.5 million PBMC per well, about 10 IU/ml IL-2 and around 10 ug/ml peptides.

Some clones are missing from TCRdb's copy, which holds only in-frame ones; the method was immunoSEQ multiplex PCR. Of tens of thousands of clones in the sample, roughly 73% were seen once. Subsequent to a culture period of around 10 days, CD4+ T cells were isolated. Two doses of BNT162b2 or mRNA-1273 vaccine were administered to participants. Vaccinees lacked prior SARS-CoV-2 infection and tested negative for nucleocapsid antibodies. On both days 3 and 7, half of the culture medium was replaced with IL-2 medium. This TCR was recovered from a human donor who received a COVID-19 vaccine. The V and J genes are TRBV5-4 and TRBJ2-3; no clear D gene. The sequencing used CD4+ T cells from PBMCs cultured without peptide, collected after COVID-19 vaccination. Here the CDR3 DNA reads TGTGCCAGCAGCCGTACCGACACAGATACGCAGTATTTT. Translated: CASSRTDTDTQYF.